This T cell receptor (beta chain) was obtained from a study of graft-versus-host responses after intestinal transplantation. Study results and limitations: Marrow from the recipient contained GvH clones, some of which had appeared first in ileum or blood. Allografts of patients with graft-donor T cell macrochimerism showed high graft-versus-host to host-versus-graft clone ratios.

Clones were read by immunoSEQ multiplex PCR, and TCRdb kept only the in-frame ones, dropping some. The profile shows some 80,000 clones, 80% to 95% of them singletons. Regarding this clone: What it binds is unknown. The junction shows a germline mismatch at one end, possibly a read error.

The sequence derives from a human donor who was the organ donor for an intestinal transplant. This specimen consisted of unstimulated CD8+ T cells sorted from spleen or lymph node cells, obtained before transplant.

This CDR3 is CASSDSGGKPLF. CDR3 sequence (DNA): TGTGCCAGCAGTGACTCTGGCGGAAAACCACTCTTC. The chain has TRBV6-4 and TRBJ1-2; no clear D gene. CDR1 MRHNA and CDR2 SNTAGT come from the germline V gene. The CDR3 has 12 residues.